Sequencing of this T cell receptor (beta chain) was carried out in a study of shared clonotypes between healthy human individuals. V dropped 1 base and J dropped 5; count of bases not matched to a gene: 3. The CDR3 consists of 15 residues. Germline lookup yields CDR1 SGHNT and CDR2 YYREEE (reference sequence). Study-level results: Larger estimated richness was generally seen in naive subsets than in memory subsets. The authors expected sequencing depth to affect clonotype sharing among donors. Across a handful of donors, naive CD4 shared roughly 5%, naive CD8 about 3.2%, memory CD4 approximately 2.5%, memory CD8 about 0.4%. What rarefaction showed was incomplete sorted-subset sequencing despite large depth.

With respect to this clone: The target antigen is unknown.

TCRdb's copy holds only in-frame clones and misses some; the assay was immunoSEQ multiplex PCR. The data contain 560,000 or so clones, about 96% of them singletons. CD45RO-negative CD8 cells positively selected for CCR7 made up the naive population, which excluded terminally differentiated effector memory CD45RA+ cells. The chain recombines TRBV5-4 with TRBJ2-1, with 10 bases lining up with TRBD2. The sample consisted of naive CD8+ T cells sorted from blood. The TCR comes from a woman younger than 45 in good health. CDR3 residues: CASSLWLAGDNEQFF. In DNA, the CDR3 is TGTGCCAGCAGCTTGTGGCTAGCGGGAGACAATGAGCAGTTCTTC.